The rows below give T cell receptor beta chains drawn from one sample of a study of T cell responses to AZD1222 COVID-19 vaccine. Sequenced by immunoSEQ multiplex PCR; TCRdb stores in-frame clones only, minus some. The sample holds over 75,000 clones; around 87% are singletons and the top ten take under 3%. The sequences come from peripheral blood, collected 28 days after the second AZD1222 dose. All receptors derive from an adult who received the AZD1222 COVID-19 vaccine. The CDR3 runs from the conserved cysteine through the conserved F or W. Fields, in order: V gene, J gene, clone size, CDR3 protein. Size tells how often a clone was seen (once, few, many) or the class of an expanded clone, and some rows leave it out.

TRBV7-9	TRBJ2-5	NA	CASSPTRGQGQETQYF
TRBV7-2	TRBJ1-3	NA	CASSHRDRGISSGNTIYF
TRBV3-1/TRBV3-2	TRBJ2-1	NA	CASSQTPLAGGRNEQFF
TRBV7-9	TRBJ1-3	NA	CASSLGSGNTIYF
TRBV4-1	TRBJ2-1	NA	CASSQEFPFSGRGGNEQFF
TRBV21-1	TRBJ1-1	NA	CASSKGPLNTEAFF
TRBV6-5	TRBJ1-5	NA	CASRDKGAIMAQHF
TRBV10-1	TRBJ2-2	NA	CASSEYGGSAVGFANTGELFF
TRBV27	TRBJ1-2	NA	CASTPGLGGDGYTF
TRBV5-4	TRBJ2-5	NA	CASSLGAGILETQYF
TRBV5-1	TRBJ1-6	once	CASSRGTGDNSPLHF
TRBV19	TRBJ2-2	NA	CASSSVLGTSGSRELFF
TRBV25-1	TRBJ2-2	NA	CASSDRALTRTGELFF
TRBV9	TRBJ2-3	NA	CASSVVMTSGLTDTQYF
TRBV6-2/TRBV6-3	TRBJ1-1	NA	CASSGHQGVFMNTEAFF
TRBV2	TRBJ1-2	NA	CASSERNEAGGYTF
TRBV29-1	TRBJ2-2	few	CSVEGPSGRSDTGELFF
TRBV7-9	TRBJ2-2	NA	CASSILTGELFF
TRBV5-1	TRBJ2-3	NA	CASSLERGDNLDTQYF
TRBV20-1	TRBJ1-4	NA	CSARNEKLFF
TRBV4-3	TRBJ1-2	NA	CASSQGNRGGYGYTF
TRBV11-2	TRBJ1-1	NA	CASSLGDGVAFF
TRBV5-1	TRBJ1-4	NA	CASSPGGGEKLFF
TRBV19	TRBJ1-2	NA	CASSPAVGVREGYTF
TRBV19	TRBJ1-1	NA	CASSIDLRANTEAFF
TRBV7-8	TRBJ2-7	NA	CASKGVSSYEQYF
TRBV6-6	TRBJ1-1	NA	CASSPLHRKDEAFF
TRBV7-9	TRBJ2-2	NA	CASSLNEGNTGELFF
TRBV18	TRBJ1-5	NA	CASSQFTGGEEPQHF
TRBV6-5	TRBJ1-1	NA	CASRPGQGSTEAFF
TRBV27	TRBJ2-7	NA	CASSLQGQGTYEQYF
TRBV10-1	TRBJ2-3	NA	CASSEWGPDTQYF
TRBV18	TRBJ1-2	NA	CASSPGGHGYGYTF
TRBV7-8	TRBJ2-1	NA	CASSFRVAGHYNEQFF
TRBV19	TRBJ1-5	NA	CVTGNSNQPQHF
TRBV9	TRBJ1-4	NA	CASSVDNNEKLFF
TRBV3-1/TRBV3-2	TRBJ1-1	NA	CASSRTGKTEAFF
TRBV5-8	TRBJ1-6	NA	CASSFFTGHARGNSPLHF
TRBV19	TRBJ1-1	NA	CASSILGDFAEAFF
TRBV6-5	TRBJ2-2	NA	CASSWAGGNTGELFF
TRBV11-2	TRBJ2-5	NA	CASSLISETQYF
TRBV3-1/TRBV3-2	TRBJ1-2	NA	CASSDGGRGYTF
TRBV6-4	TRBJ2-1	NA	CASSESAGGSYNEQFF
TRBV6-5	TRBJ2-4	NA	CASSYLPRTKNIQYF
TRBV14	TRBJ2-7	NA	CASSQGGTAVTSYEQYF
TRBV5-1	TRBJ2-1	NA	CASSIRLAGVNEQFF
TRBV19	TRBJ1-1	NA	CASRNLLGAFF
TRBV28	TRBJ1-3	once	CASSGSGNTIYF
TRBV30	TRBJ1-4	NA	CAWMLNNEKLFF
TRBV12-5	TRBJ2-2	NA	CASGGVANTGELFF
TRBV29-1	TRBJ2-1	few	CSVGALGNEQFF
TRBV19	TRBJ1-2	NA	CASSIQENYGYTF
TRBV6-5	TRBJ1-2	NA	CASSYSQGEFGYTF
TRBV2	TRBJ2-4	NA	CASSSIAKNIQYF
TRBV5-6	TRBJ2-1	NA	CASSLGVSYNEQFF